This T cell receptor (beta chain) is drawn from a study of OX40 agonist ivuxolimab in advanced cancers. Overall study context: A history of anti-PD-1, anti-PD-L1 or anti-CTLA-4 therapy was acceptable, and around 36% had some. Notes on the study in general: At doses 0.1 to 3.0 mg/kg, CD4+ and CD8+ clones expanded.

CDR1 is SQVTM and CDR2 is ANQGSEA in the germline V gene. This CDR3 has 14 amino acids. V lost 0 bases to trimming and J lost 3 bases, with 9 bases between them. As regards this clone: Its antigen is undetermined.

TCRdb's copy holds only in-frame clones and misses some; the assay was immunoSEQ multiplex PCR. Of 30,000 to 40,000 clones detected, over 80% appear once; the ten largest clones hold approximately 21%. The rearrangement links TRBV29-1 to TRBJ2-1; tentative D call: TRBD1 (5 bases). The sequencing used CD4+ or CD8+ T cells sorted from blood, collected in a trial of the OX40 agonist ivuxolimab. This sequence was found in an adult with an advanced solid tumor such as melanoma, head and neck, liver or kidney cancer. The CDR3 protein is CSVEEGRGYNEQFF. The CDR3, as DNA: TGCAGCGTTGAAGAGGGAAGGGGCTACAATGAGCAGTTCTTC.